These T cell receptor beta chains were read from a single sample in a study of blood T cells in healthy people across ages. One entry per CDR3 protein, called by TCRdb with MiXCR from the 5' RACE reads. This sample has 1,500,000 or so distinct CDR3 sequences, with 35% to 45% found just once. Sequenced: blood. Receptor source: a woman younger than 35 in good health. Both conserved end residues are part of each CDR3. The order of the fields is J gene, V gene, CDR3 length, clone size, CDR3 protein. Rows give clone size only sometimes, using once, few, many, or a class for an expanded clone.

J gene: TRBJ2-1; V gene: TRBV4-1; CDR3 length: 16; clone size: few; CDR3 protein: CASSTLLAGGVNEQFF
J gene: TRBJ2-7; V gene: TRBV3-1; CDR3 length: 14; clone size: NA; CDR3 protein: CASSLLTSDNEQYF
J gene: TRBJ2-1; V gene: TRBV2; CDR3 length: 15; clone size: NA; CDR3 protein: CASSEERSSYNEQFF
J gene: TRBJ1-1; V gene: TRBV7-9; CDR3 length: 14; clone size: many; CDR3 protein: CASSLDRPGPEAFF
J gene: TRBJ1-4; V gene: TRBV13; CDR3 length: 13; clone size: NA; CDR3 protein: CASSHQSNEKLFF
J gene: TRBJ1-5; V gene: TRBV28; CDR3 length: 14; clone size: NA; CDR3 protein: CASSFLTDNQPQHF
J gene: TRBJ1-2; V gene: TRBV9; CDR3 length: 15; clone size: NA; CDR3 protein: CASSVAEGIHYGYTF
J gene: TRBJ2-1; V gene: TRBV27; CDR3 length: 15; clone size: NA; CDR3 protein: CASSYALAGGYEQFF
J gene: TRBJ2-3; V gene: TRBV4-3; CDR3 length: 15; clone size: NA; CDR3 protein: CASSPGDREGDTQYF
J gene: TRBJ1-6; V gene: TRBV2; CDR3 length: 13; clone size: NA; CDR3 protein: CASISEGQSPLHF
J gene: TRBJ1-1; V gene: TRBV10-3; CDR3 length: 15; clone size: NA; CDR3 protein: CAISESDRGNTEAFF
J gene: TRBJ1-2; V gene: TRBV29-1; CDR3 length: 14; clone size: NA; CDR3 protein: CSVPDGQGADGYTF
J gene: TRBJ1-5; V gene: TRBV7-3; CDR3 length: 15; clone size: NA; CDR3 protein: CASSLSDSPDQPQHF
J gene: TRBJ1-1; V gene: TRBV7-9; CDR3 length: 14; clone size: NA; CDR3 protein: CASSYRDRGIGAFF
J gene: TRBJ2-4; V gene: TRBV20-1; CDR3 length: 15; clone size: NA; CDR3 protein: CSAHKAGTAKNIQYF
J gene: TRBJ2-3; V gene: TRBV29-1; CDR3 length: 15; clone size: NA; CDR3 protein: CSVENSATRTDTQYF
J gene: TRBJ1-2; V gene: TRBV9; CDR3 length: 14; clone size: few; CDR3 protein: CASSVGAGQYGYTF
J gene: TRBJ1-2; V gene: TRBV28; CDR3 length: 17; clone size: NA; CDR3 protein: CASSSNLDRGANYGYTF
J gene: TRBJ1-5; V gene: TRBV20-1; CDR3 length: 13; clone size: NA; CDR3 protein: CSARGQGGQPQHF
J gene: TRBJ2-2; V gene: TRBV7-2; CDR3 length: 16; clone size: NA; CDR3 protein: CASSRRPGSGAGELFF
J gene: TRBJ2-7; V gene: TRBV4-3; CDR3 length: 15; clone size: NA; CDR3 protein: CASSQYRAPPYEQYF
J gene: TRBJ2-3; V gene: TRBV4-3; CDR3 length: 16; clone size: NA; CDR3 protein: CASSQVGGGPGDTQYF
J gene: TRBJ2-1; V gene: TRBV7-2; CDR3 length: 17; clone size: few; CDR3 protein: CASSPGTSGRAYNEQFF
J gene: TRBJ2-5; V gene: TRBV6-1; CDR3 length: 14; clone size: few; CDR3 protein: CASIPGLAGETQYF
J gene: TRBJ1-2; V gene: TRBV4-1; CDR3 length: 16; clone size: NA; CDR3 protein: CASSQGTGGTGIGYTF
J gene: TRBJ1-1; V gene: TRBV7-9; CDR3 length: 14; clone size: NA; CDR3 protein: CASRSEGGDTEAFF
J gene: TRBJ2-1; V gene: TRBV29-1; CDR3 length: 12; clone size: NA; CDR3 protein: CSAPNGGGEQFF
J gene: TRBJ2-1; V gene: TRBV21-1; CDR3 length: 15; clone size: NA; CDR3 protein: CASRKSGEAYNEQFF
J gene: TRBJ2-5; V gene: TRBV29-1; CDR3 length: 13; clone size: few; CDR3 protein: CSVRGLAVETQYF
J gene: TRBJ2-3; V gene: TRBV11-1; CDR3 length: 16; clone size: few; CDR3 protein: CASSPPGIPGTDTQYF
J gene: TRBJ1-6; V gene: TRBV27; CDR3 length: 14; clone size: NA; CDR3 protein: CASSSSTGVSPLHF
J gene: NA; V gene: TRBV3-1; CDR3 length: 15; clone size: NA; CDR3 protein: CASSHLGLAGVEQYF
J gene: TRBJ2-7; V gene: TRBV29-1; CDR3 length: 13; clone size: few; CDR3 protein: CSVVFGDSYEQYF
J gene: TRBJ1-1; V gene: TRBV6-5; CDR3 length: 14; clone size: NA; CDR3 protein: CASSYGVRNTEAFF
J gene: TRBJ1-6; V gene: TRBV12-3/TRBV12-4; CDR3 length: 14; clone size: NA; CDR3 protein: CASSLGLANSPLHF